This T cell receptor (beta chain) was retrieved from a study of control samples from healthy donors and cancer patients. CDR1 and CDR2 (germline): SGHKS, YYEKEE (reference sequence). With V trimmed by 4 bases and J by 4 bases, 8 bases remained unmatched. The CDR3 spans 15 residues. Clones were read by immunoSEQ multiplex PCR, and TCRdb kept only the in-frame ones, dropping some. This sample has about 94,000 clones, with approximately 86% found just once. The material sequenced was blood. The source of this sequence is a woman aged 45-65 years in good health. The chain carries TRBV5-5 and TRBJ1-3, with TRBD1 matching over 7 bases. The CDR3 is CASSRQGGEGNTIYF. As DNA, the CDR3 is TGTGCCAGCAGCCGTCAAGGGGGCGAGGGAAACACCATATATTTT.